Listed here are 5 T cell receptor beta chains from one sample, sequenced in a study of cytomegalovirus exposure and HLA in healthy donors. The PCR was carried out with 60 Vbeta primers and 13 Jbeta primers. Clones were sequenced by immunoSEQ multiplex PCR, and TCRdb holds only the in-frame ones, with some missing. Of about 140,000 clones listed, approximately 79% are singletons. Material: PBMCs. The origin of the receptors is a man aged 50 to 59 in good health and CMV-seropositive.

V usage is TRBV6-6 and J usage is TRBJ1-1; possible D gene TRBD1, 6 bases. The CDR3 consists of 14 residues. Germline V gene lookup returns CDR1 MNHNY and CDR2 SVGAGI (reference sequence). Trimming took off 4 bases at V and 4 bases at J, with 13 bases between the two ends. CDR3 coding DNA: TGTGCCAGCAGTTTTAGACAGGACGGCACTGAAGCTTTCTTT. Translation gives CASSFRQDGTEAFF.

This clone was picked up a small number of times. The chain combines TRBV4-3 with TRBJ2-3, with 9 nucleotides matching TRBD1. Germline V gives CDR1 LGHNA, CDR2 YSLEER. V lost 2 bases, J lost 3 bases, and 6 bases stayed unmatched. The CDR3 consists of 16 residues. The CDR3 reads CASSQSSGQGTDTQYF. The CDR3 DNA sequence: TGCGCCAGCAGCCAATCCTCCGGACAGGGGACAGATACGCAGTATTTT.

The chain recombines TRBV2 with TRBJ2-1, with 9 positions matching TRBD2. The V segment lost 6 bases and the J segment 7 bases; nucleotides outside the gene matches: 13. CDR3 length: 16 residues. The V gene's germline CDR1 is SNHLY and CDR2 FYNNEI. DNA of the CDR3: TGTGCCAGCAGCCAAGGGGGCGGGGGGGCTGGAAATGAGCAGTTCTTC. The encoded protein is CASSQGGGGAGNEQFF.

This chain uses TRBV9 with TRBJ1-6; D unresolved. Germline V CDR1 and CDR2: SGDLS, YYNGEE. The CDR3 totals 16 residues. Between the trimmed V and J ends, which lost 0 bases and 5 bases, there was a span of 12 bases. CDR3 protein: CASSVAEKNHNSPLHF. Here the CDR3 DNA reads TGTGCCAGCAGCGTAGCTGAGAAGAACCATAATTCACCCCTCCACTTT.

V is TRBV10-2 and J is TRBJ1-5; no clear D. Germline values: CDR1 WSHSY, CDR2 SAAADI. This CDR3 contains 14 residues. V lost 3 bases and J 9 bases, leaving 15 bases between the germline ends. Here the CDR3 DNA reads TGCGCCAGCAGTGAAGAGGAGGGCGTAAGGCCCCAGCATTTT. This gives the protein CASSEEEGVRPQHF.